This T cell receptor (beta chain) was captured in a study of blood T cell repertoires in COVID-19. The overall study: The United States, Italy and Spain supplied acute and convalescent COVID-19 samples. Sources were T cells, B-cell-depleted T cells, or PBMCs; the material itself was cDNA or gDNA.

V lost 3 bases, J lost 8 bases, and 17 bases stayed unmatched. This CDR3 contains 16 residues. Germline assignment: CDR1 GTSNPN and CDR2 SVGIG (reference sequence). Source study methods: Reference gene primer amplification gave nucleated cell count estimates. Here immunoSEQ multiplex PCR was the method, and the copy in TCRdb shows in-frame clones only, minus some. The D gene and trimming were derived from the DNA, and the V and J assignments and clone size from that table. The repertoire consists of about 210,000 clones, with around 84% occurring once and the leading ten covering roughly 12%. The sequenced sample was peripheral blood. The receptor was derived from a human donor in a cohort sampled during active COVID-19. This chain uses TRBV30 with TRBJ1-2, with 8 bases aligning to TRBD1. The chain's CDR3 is CAWSRGRLLGLKGYTF. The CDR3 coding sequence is TGTGCCTGGAGCAGGGGGCGACTACTAGGTTTGAAGGGCTACACCTTC.